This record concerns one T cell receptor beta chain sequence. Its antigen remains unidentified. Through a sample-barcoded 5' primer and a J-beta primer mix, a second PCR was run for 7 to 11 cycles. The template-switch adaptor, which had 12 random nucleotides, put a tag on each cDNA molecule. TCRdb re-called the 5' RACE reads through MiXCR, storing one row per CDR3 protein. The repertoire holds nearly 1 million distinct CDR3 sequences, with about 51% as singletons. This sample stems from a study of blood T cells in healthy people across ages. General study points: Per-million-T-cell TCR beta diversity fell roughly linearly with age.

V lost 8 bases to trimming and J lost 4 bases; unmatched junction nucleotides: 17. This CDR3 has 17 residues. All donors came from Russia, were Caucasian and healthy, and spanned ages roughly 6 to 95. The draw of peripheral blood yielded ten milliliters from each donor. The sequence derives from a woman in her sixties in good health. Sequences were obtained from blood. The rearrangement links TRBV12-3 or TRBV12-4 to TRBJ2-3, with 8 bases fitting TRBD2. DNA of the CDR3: TGTGCCAGCTGTTATAAACCGGGACGAGCGGGAGCAGATACGCAGTATTTT. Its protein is CASCYKPGRAGADTQYF.